This T cell receptor (beta chain) was captured by sequencing in a study of CD8+CD57+ T cells in acquired aplastic anemia. Study-wide points: Both patients and controls carried the same twenty-nine CD8+ CDR3 sequences. The study found no significant CD8+ Simpson's diversity difference between patients and controls.

This clonotype was seen a handful of times. The antigen is undetermined. Template material for TCR beta VDJ and CDR3 profiling consisted of genomic DNA. TCRdb re-called the reads through MiXCR, storing one row per CDR3 protein. In the table there are approximately 170,000 distinct CDR3 sequences, roughly half of which are singletons. The CDR3 covers 14 residues. V shed 4 bases and J 2 bases; nucleotides not matched to a gene: 3. The sequencing sample was made of sorted CD4+, CD8+, or CD8+CD57+ T cells (not recorded which) from PBMCs. The chain carries TRBV12-3 or TRBV12-4 and TRBJ2-7, with TRBD1 matching 9 bases. The sequence came from a human donor in good health, serving as a control. The DNA of the CDR3 is TGTGCCAGCAGTTACAGACAGGGGGCCTACGAGCAGTACTTC. This gives the protein CASSYRQGAYEQYF.